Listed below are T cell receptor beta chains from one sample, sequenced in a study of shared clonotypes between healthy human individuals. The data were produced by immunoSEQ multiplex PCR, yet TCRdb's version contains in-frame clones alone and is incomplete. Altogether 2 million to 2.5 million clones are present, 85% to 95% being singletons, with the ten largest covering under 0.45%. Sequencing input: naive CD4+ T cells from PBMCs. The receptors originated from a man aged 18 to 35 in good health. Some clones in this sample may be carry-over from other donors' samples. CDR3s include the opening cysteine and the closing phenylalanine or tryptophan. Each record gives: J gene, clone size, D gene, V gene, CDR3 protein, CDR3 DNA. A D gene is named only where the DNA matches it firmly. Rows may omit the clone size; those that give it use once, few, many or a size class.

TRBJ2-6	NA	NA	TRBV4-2	CASSQTGDTWSSGANVLTF	TGTGCCAGCAGCCAGACCGGGGACACTTGGAGCTCTGGGGCCAACGTCCTGACTTTC
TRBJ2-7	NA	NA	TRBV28	CASSAGGGPYEQYF	TGTGCCAGCAGTGCAGGGGGGGGGCCCTACGAGCAGTACTTC
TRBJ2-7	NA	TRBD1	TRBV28	CASRTDRGLNVYEQYF	TGTGCCAGCAGGACGGACAGGGGGCTTAATGTCTACGAGCAGTACTTC
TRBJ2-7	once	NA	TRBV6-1	CASRETGPAYEQYF	TGTGCCAGCAGGGAGACAGGTCCAGCCTACGAGCAGTACTTC
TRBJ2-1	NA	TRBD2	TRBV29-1	CSASGTSGRSSSYNEQFF	TGCAGCGCCTCGGGGACTAGCGGGAGGTCGAGCTCCTACAATGAGCAGTTCTTC
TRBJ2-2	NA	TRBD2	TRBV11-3	CASSSGGGRTGELFF	TGTGCCAGCAGCTCCGGGGGAGGGCGGACCGGGGAGCTGTTTTTT
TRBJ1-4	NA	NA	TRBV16	CASSRQLATNEKLFF	TGTGCCAGCAGCCGTCAACTTGCAACTAATGAAAAACTGTTTTTT
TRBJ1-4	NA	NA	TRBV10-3	CAISGTSTNEKLFF	TGTGCCATCAGTGGTACGTCAACTAATGAAAAACTGTTTTTT
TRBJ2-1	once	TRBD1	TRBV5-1	CASSLDRAAYNEQFF	TGCGCCAGCAGCCTTGACAGGGCGGCCTACAATGAGCAGTTCTTC
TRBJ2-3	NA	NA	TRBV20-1	CRGSNTDTQYF	TGCAGGGGGAGTAACACAGATACGCAGTATTTT
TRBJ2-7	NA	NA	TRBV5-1	CASSPTPGYEQYF	TGCGCCAGCAGCCCTACCCCGGGATACGAGCAGTACTTC
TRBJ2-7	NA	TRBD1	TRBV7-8	CASSAPGTGIHEQYF	TGTGCCAGCAGCGCCCCCGGGACAGGAATCCACGAGCAGTACTTC
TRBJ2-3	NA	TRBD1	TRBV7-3	CASSFTGGIADTQYF	TGTGCCAGCAGCTTTACAGGGGGCATCGCAGATACGCAGTATTTT
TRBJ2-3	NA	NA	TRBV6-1	CASSEATGWTDTQYF	TGTGCCAGCAGTGAAGCTACAGGATGGACAGATACGCAGTATTTT
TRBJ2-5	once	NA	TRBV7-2	CASSADPGLGETQYF	TGTGCCAGCAGCGCCGATCCCGGGCTGGGGGAGACCCAGTACTTC
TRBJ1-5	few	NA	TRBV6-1	CASAQGFERHQPQHF	TGTGCCAGCGCTCAGGGTTTCGAGCGCCATCAGCCCCAGCATTTT
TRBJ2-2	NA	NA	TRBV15	CATSRGESRETGELFF	TGTGCCACCAGCAGAGGGGAGTCCAGGGAAACCGGGGAGCTGTTTTTT
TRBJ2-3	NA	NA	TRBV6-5	CASSYFGSSTDTQYF	TGTGCCAGCAGTTATTTCGGGTCTAGCACAGATACGCAGTATTTT
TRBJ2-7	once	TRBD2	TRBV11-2	CASSFSSGGEQYF	TGTGCCAGCAGCTTCTCTAGCGGGGGGGAGCAGTACTTC
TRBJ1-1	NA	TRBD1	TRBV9	CASSGQGKGTEAFF	TGTGCCAGCAGCGGACAGGGGAAGGGCACTGAAGCTTTCTTT
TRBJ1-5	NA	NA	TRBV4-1	CASSQEDARWGNQPQHF	TGCGCCAGCAGCCAAGAGGACGCCCGCTGGGGCAATCAGCCCCAGCATTTT
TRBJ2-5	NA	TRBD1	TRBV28	CASSYPGTAKQETQYF	TGTGCCAGCAGTTATCCAGGGACAGCTAAACAAGAGACCCAGTACTTC
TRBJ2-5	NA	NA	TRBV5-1	CASSLGQLEGTPMRTQYF	TGCGCCAGCAGCTTGGGGCAGCTCGAAGGGACTCCTATGAGGACCCAGTACTTC
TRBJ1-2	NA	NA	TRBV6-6	CASSYRGGLYGYTF	TGTGCCAGCAGTTACAGGGGCGGGCTTTATGGCTACACCTTC
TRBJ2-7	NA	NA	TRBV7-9	CASSTDSNEQYF	TGTGCCAGCAGCACCGATTCTAACGAGCAGTACTTC
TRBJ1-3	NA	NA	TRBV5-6	CASSLAAAKGNTIYF	TGTGCCAGCAGCTTGGCGGCAGCCAAGGGAAACACCATATATTTT
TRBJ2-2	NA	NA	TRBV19	CASSIDAGLTGELFF	TGTGCCAGTAGTATAGACGCAGGGCTCACCGGGGAGCTGTTTTTT
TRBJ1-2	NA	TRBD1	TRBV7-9	CASSPSAGGYYGYTF	TGTGCCAGCAGCCCCTCAGCAGGGGGGTATTACGGCTACACCTTC
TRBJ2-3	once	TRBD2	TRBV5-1	CASSLPGTSGTDTQYF	TGCGCCAGCAGCTTGCCCGGGACTAGCGGCACAGATACGCAGTATTTT
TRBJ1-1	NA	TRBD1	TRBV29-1	CSARGTGSTEAFF	TGCAGCGCCAGAGGGACAGGGAGCACTGAAGCTTTCTTT
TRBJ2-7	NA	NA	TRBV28	CASSFPGGTGKIEQYF	TGTGCCAGCAGCTTCCCCGGCGGGACCGGGAAAATAGAGCAGTACTTC
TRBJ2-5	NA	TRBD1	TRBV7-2	CASSRGDRGYQETQYF	TGTGCCAGCAGCCGGGGGGACAGGGGTTACCAAGAGACCCAGTACTTC
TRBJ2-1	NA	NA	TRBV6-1	CASSPSGEQFF	TGTGCCAGCAGCCCCAGCGGTGAGCAGTTCTTC
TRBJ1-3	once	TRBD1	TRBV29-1	CSVVQGQESVYF	TGCAGCGTTGTCCAAGGACAGGAATCCGTATATTTT
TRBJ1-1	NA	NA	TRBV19	CASSWRGVEEAFF	TGTGCCAGCTCCTGGAGAGGGGTGGAGGAAGCTTTCTTT
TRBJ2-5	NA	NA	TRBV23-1	CASVGTQYF	TGCGCCAGCGTCGGGACCCAGTACTTC
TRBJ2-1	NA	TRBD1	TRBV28	CASSFWAGGSDEQFF	TGTGCCAGCAGTTTCTGGGCAGGGGGTTCGGATGAGCAGTTCTTC
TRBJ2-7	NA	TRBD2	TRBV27	CASSYSGTNPLEQYF	TGTGCCAGCAGTTATAGCGGGACTAACCCTCTCGAGCAGTACTTC
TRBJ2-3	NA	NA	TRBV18	CASSPLITDTQYF	TGTGCCAGCTCACCCCTAATCACAGATACGCAGTATTTT
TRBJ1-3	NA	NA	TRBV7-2	CASSLKGSGNTIYF	TGTGCCAGCAGCTTAAAAGGGTCTGGAAACACCATATATTTT
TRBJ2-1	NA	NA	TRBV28	CASSRRYNEQFF	TGTGCCAGCTCCCGACGGTACAATGAGCAGTTCTTC
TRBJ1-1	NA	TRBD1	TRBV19	CASSAAGGNTEAFF	TGTGCCAGTAGTGCGGCAGGGGGGAACACTGAAGCTTTCTTT
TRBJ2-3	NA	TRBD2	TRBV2	CASSADAGAVDTQYF	TGTGCCAGCAGTGCCGACGCGGGAGCGGTAGATACGCAGTATTTT
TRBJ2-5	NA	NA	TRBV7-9	CASSPFPDRWGSAKETQYF	TGTGCCAGCAGCCCTTTTCCCGACCGTTGGGGTTCGGCAAAAGAGACCCAGTACTTC
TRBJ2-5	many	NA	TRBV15	CATSRDPGTETQYF	TGTGCCACCAGCAGAGATCCAGGGACAGAGACCCAGTACTTC
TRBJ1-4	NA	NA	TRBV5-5	CASSFPTAATNEKLFF	TGTGCCAGCAGCTTTCCAACAGCTGCAACTAATGAAAAACTGTTTTTT
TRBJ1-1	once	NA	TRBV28	CASSWGRRGRVATEAFF	TGTGCCAGCAGTTGGGGGCGGAGGGGTAGAGTCGCCACTGAAGCTTTCTTT
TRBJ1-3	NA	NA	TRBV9	CASSSGVRGGNTIYF	TGTGCCAGCTCCTCGGGAGTCCGGGGGGGAAACACCATATATTTT
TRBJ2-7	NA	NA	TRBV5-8	CASSNSRGSEYF	TGTGCCAGCAGTAACAGCCGGGGATCAGAATACTTC
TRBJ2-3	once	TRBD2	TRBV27	CASSSAGGSLLGYF	TGTGCCAGCAGTTCCGCGGGAGGATCTTTATTAGGGTATTTT
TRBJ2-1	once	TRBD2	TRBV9	CASSGGGSTYNEQFF	TGTGCCAGCAGCGGGGGCGGGAGTACCTACAATGAGCAGTTCTTC
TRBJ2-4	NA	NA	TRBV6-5	CASSQLAKNIQYF	TGTGCCAGCAGTCAACTAGCCAAAAACATTCAGTACTTC
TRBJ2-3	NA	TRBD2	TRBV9	CASSALWTSGSTDTQYF	TGTGCCAGCAGCGCCTTGTGGACTAGCGGAAGCACAGATACGCAGTATTTT
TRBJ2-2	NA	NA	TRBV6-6	CASSYNQATGELFF	TGTGCCAGCAGTTACAATCAGGCCACCGGGGAGCTGTTTTTT
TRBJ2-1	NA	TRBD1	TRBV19	CASRRQGVSYNEQFF	TGTGCCAGTAGGAGACAGGGGGTCTCCTACAATGAGCAGTTCTTC
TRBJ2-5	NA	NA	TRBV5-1	CASSLGQETQYF	TGCGCCAGCAGCTTGGGCCAAGAGACCCAGTACTTC
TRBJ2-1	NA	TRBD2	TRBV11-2	CASSWISGSTYNEQFF	TGTGCCAGCAGCTGGATTAGCGGGAGTACCTACAATGAGCAGTTCTTC